The 27 T cell receptor beta chains in this list originate from one sample, sequenced in a study of T cells after yellow fever vaccination. TCRdb ran MiXCR on the 5' RACE reads and lists one entry per CDR3 protein. The sample has about 200,000 distinct CDR3 sequences; about 3% are singletons. Sequenced material: CD4+ T cells sorted from PBMCs, taken 10 days after the yellow fever booster vaccination. The receptors derive from a man younger than 35 who received the YFV17D yellow fever vaccine.

At least ten counts were recorded for this clonotype. This sequence joins TRBV7-3 and TRBJ1-1; no clear D. Germline-derived CDR1 and CDR2 are SGHTA and FQGTGA. Trimming stripped 1 base from V and 1 base from J, with 4 bases between. The CDR3 is 13 residues long. CDR3 in DNA: TGTGCCAGCAGCTTAATTCCGAACACTGAAGCTTTCTTT. Translating it yields CASSLIPNTEAFF.

This clonotype was seen at least ten times. This sequence joins TRBV7-9 and TRBJ2-3, with TRBD1 identical over 12 bases. The CDR3 length is 16 residues. CDR1 is SEHNR, CDR2 FQNEAQ, per germline (reference sequence). V trimming: 3 bases; J trimming: 7 bases; junction bases outside the gene matches: 8. CDR3 residues: CASSLGDRGRKNTQYF. DNA of the CDR3: TGTGCCAGCAGCTTGGGGGACAGGGGGCGCAAAAATACGCAGTATTTT. Full variable domain (remainder filled in from reference TRBV7-9 and TRBJ2-3): DTGVSQNPRHKITKRGQNVTFRCDPISEHNRLYWYRQTLGQGPEFLTYFQNEAQLEKSRLLSDRFSAERPKGSFSTLEIQRTEQGDSAMYLCASSLGDRGRKNTQYFGPGTRLTVL.

This clonotype was recorded many times. The chain carries TRBV7-8 and TRBJ2-4; 10 bases agree with TRBD2. With 5 bases clipped from V and 2 bases from J, the junction kept 12 bases outside the gene matches. This CDR3 region has 18 residues. Germline V gene sequence: CDR1 SGHVS, CDR2 FQNEAQ. CDR3 sequence (DNA): TGTGCCAGCAGCCGAAGCGGAAGCGGGGGGGCCTCCAAAAACATTCAGTACTTC. Protein sequence: CASSRSGSGGASKNIQYF.

This clonotype came up a few times. J is TRBJ2-3 and V is TRBV28, with unresolved D. Trimming shortened V by 8 bases and J by 3 bases, and 12 bases separated the two germline ends. CDR3 length: 13 amino acids. CDR1 MDHEN and CDR2 SYDVKM come from the germline V gene. CDR3 sequence: CASGRLGTDTQYF. CDR3 nucleotides: TGTGCCAGCGGGCGTTTGGGGACAGATACGCAGTATTTT.

The sample holds many counts of this clonotype. J is TRBJ2-5 and V is TRBV6-5, with D possibly being TRBD2 (5 bases). With 0 bases removed from V and 4 bases from J, the gap between germline ends came to 9 bases. The CDR3 is made up of 14 amino acids. Germline V gene lookup returns CDR1 MNHEY and CDR2 SVGAGI. CDR3 amino acids: CASSYSVRGETQYF. DNA for the CDR3: TGTGCCAGCAGTTACTCAGTCCGGGGAGAGACCCAGTACTTC.

This chain joins TRBV5-5 and TRBJ1-2; tentatively, D is TRBD1 (5 bases). Trimming took 3 bases from V and 4 from J, leaving 16 bases between them. CDR1 and CDR2 from the germline V gene are SGHKS and YYEKEE (reference sequence). The CDR3 contains 15 residues. CDR3 region: CASSWGSEGVYGYTF. CDR3 nucleotides: TGTGCCAGCAGCTGGGGGTCGGAGGGAGTCTATGGCTACACCTTC.

This clonotype was detected only a few times. The chain uses TRBV5-1 and TRBJ2-5, with D possibly TRBD1 on 6 matching bases. The CDR3 has 14 amino acids. CDR1 is SGHRS, CDR2 YFSETQ, per germline. V lost 6 bases and J 5 bases, leaving 17 bases between the germline ends. For the CDR3, the DNA is TGCGCCAGCAAGGTATTAGGGGGTTTGGAGACCCAGTACTTC. It encodes CASKVLGGLETQYF. The whole variable domain, filled in from reference TRBV5-1 and TRBJ2-5, reads KAGVTQTPRYLIKTRGQQVTLSCSPISGHRSVSWYQQTPGQGLQFLFEYFSETQRNKGNFPGRFSGRQFSNSRSEMNVSTLELGDSALYLCASKVLGGLETQYFGPGTRLLVL.

The chain employs TRBV6-2 or TRBV6-3 and TRBJ2-3; 7 nucleotides match TRBD2. The CDR3 covers 14 residues. V lost 6 bases, J lost 4 bases, and 7 bases stayed unmatched. CDR1 and CDR2 (germline): MNHEY, SVGEGT. The CDR3 region has the DNA TGTGCCAGCAGCAGGAGCGGGGCCTCAGATACGCAGTATTTT. Amino acids: CASSRSGASDTQYF.

In this sample, this clonotype turned up many times. The J gene is TRBJ2-5, the V gene TRBV28; D possibly corresponds to TRBD2 (5 bases). The CDR3 covers 11 residues. Deletions cut 6 bases from V and 7 bases from J, with 9 bases between. CDR1 and CDR2 (germline): MDHEN, SYDVKM. As DNA, the CDR3 is TGTGCCAGCAGATCCCGGGGGACCCAGTACTTC. It translates to CASRSRGTQYF.

This clonotype came up a few times. J is TRBJ2-3 and V is TRBV5-1, with 11 bases fitting TRBD1. V trimming: 3 bases; J trimming: 0 bases; junction bases outside the gene matches: 9. The CDR3 loop spans 18 amino acids. Germline lookup yields CDR1 SGHRS and CDR2 YFSETQ. The CDR3: CASSYGQGARASTDTQYF. Here the CDR3 DNA reads TGCGCCAGCAGCTACGGACAGGGGGCCCGTGCTAGCACAGATACGCAGTATTTT.

Concerning this clonotype: This likely comes from a read error, as the CDR3 has no conserved phenylalanine or tryptophan at its end. This chain connects TRBV6-2 or TRBV6-3 to TRBJ1-1; D call uncertain. The CDR3 is 14 residues long. V dropped 0 bases and J dropped 4 bases, with 9 bases sitting between them. CDR1 is MNHEY, CDR2 SVGEGT, per germline. The CDR3 region is CASSYSRVSTEAFY. DNA for the CDR3: TGTGCCAGCAGTTACTCTAGAGTGAGCACTGAAGCTTTCTAT.

Ten or more counts support this clonotype. This chain connects TRBV4-3 to TRBJ2-2; 9 bases match TRBD2. V lost 3 bases to trimming and J lost 5 bases; unmatched junction nucleotides: 7. The CDR3 sequence is 16 residues long. Germline-derived CDR1 and CDR2 are LGHNA and YSLEER. The chain's CDR3 is CASSHGGGVITGELFF. In DNA form, the CDR3 reads TGCGCCAGCAGCCATGGCGGGGGGGTGATAACCGGGGAGCTGTTTTTT.

This clonotype was counted many times. V usage is TRBV7-9 and J usage is TRBJ2-1; D gene ambiguous. In germline, CDR1 is SEHNR, CDR2 FQNEAQ (reference sequence). V lost 5 bases and J 6 bases, leaving 17 bases between the germline ends. The CDR3 covers 15 residues. The CDR3 spells CASSLVASTANEQFF. CDR3 sequence (DNA): TGTGCCAGCAGCCTAGTTGCTAGTACCGCCAATGAGCAGTTCTTC. The variable domain in full, with the rest retrieved from reference TRBV7-9 and TRBJ2-1, is DTGVSQNPRHKITKRGQNVTFRCDPISEHNRLYWYRQTLGQGPEFLTYFQNEAQLEKSRLLSDRFSAERPKGSFSTLEIQRTEQGDSAMYLCASSLVASTANEQFFGPGTRLTVL.

This clonotype occurred a few times. The gene calls are TRBV18 and TRBJ1-2; the D gene is possibly TRBD1 (5 bases). Trimming shortened V by 3 bases and J by 7 bases, and 15 bases separated the two germline ends. Per germline, CDR1 KGHSH and CDR2 LQKENI. The CDR3 length is 14 residues. This CDR3 reads CASSPDQGWSGYTF. The CDR3 DNA sequence: TGTGCCAGCTCACCTGACCAGGGATGGAGTGGCTACACCTTC.

This clonotype was seen a few times. Here the CDR3 DNA reads TGTGCCAGCAGCCGTAGCCCCATCGGCCTAGCGGGGGGCCCCGAGCAGTTCTTC. This encodes CASSRSPIGLAGGPEQFF. The chain has TRBV9 and TRBJ2-1; 11 bases are a match to TRBD2. After removal of 4 bases from V and 10 bases from J, the junction contained 19 bases not matched to a gene. Germline V gives CDR1 SGDLS, CDR2 YYNGEE. The CDR3 spans 18 residues.

This clonotype was found many times. The chain joins TRBV7-2 to TRBJ2-3; D gene unclear. The germline V gene encodes CDR1 SGHTA and CDR2 FQGNSA. Trimming took 5 bases from V and 4 from J, leaving 4 bases between them. This CDR3 is 11 amino acids long. The DNA for the CDR3 is TGTGCCAGCAGCGTGGCAGATACGCAGTATTTT. Translating gives CASSVADTQYF.

In its sample, this clonotype was seen many times. The chain uses TRBV4-3 and TRBJ1-2; a weak D match, TRBD1 (6 bases). The CDR3 spans 15 residues. V gave up 0 bases and J gave up 8 bases, with 16 bases separating them. Germline V CDR1 and CDR2: LGHNA, YSLEER. This CDR3 reads CASSQDRQGREGYTF. Written as DNA, the CDR3 is TGCGCCAGCAGCCAAGATCGTCAGGGGCGCGAAGGCTACACCTTC.

This clonotype was seen only a few times. This rearrangement joins TRBV20-1 to TRBJ2-3, with 9 bases fitting TRBD2. Germline-derived CDR1 and CDR2 are DFQATT and SNEGSKA (reference sequence). The CDR3 is 14 residues long. The CDR3 spells CSEGSSGEADTQYF. The DNA for the CDR3 is TGCAGCGAGGGGTCTAGCGGGGAGGCAGATACGCAGTATTTT.

The rearrangement uses TRBV20-1 and TRBJ2-1; unclear D gene. V lost 3 bases and J 10 bases, leaving 19 bases between the germline ends. Germline V gives CDR1 DFQATT, CDR2 SNEGSKA (reference sequence). The CDR3 loop spans 14 amino acids. In DNA, the CDR3 is TGCAGTGCTAGGGACCATCCCCGACGGCTGGAGCAGTTCTTC. Translated, it gives CSARDHPRRLEQFF.

This clonotype was detected many times. The CDR3 sequence: CASSTQQGTEAFF. Written as DNA, the CDR3 is TGTGCCAGCAGTACCCAACAGGGCACTGAAGCTTTCTTT. This chain connects TRBV6-2 or TRBV6-3 to TRBJ1-1; D perhaps matches TRBD1 (6 bases). The CDR3 consists of 13 residues. Germline assignment: CDR1 MNHEY and CDR2 SVGEGT. The V gene lost 5 bases and the J gene lost 4 bases, with 11 bases spanning the gap.

The V call is TRBV6-2 or TRBV6-3, the J call TRBJ2-1, with D perhaps TRBD2 (5 bases). CDR1 is MNHEY, CDR2 SVGEGT, per germline. CDR3 length: 14 amino acids. Trimming left V 6 bases short and J 8 bases short, with 17 bases between. DNA for the CDR3: TGTGCCAGCAGAGAAAACCCTACTAGAGATGAGCAGTTCTTC. Translation: CASRENPTRDEQFF.

This clonotype has more than one count but fewer than ten. The V and J genes are TRBV5-4 and TRBJ2-3; D ambiguous. The length of the CDR3 is 14 residues. CDR1 and CDR2 from the germline V gene are SGHNT and YYREEE (reference sequence). V gave up 3 bases and J gave up 3 bases, with 11 bases separating them. As DNA, the CDR3 is TGTGCCAGCAGCTCCGGCGGTGGAACAGATACGCAGTATTTT. It yields the protein CASSSGGGTDTQYF.

This clonotype came up many times. The chain recombines TRBV20-1 with TRBJ1-1; no clear D. Germline CDR1 DFQATT, CDR2 SNEGSKA (reference sequence). V gave up 2 bases and J gave up 1 base, with 11 bases separating them. This CDR3 region has 14 residues. The CDR3 sequence: CSARSTRRNTEAFF. DNA of the CDR3: TGCAGTGCTAGATCTACGCGAAGGAACACTGAAGCTTTCTTT.

This clonotype was counted a few times. The rearrangement links TRBV5-4 to TRBJ2-2; 8 positions match TRBD1. Looked up from germline, CDR1 is SGHNT and CDR2 is YYREEE (reference sequence). J was trimmed by 5 bases and V by 4 bases; bases with no gene match: 10. CDR3 size: 16 residues. The CDR3 loop reads CASSPRQGPDTGELFF. The DNA for the CDR3 is TGTGCCAGCAGCCCTAGACAGGGGCCGGATACCGGGGAGCTGTTTTTT.

This clonotype was counted at least ten times. The chain employs TRBV7-2 and TRBJ2-1; 8 bases match TRBD2. The CDR3 has 12 amino acids. CDR1 is SGHTA and CDR2 is FQGNSA in the germline V gene. Trimming cost V 4 bases and J 14 bases; bases outside gene matches: 7. CDR3 in DNA: TGTGCCAGCAGCTCGGGGGGGACTAGGGAGTTCTTC. This gives the protein CASSSGGTREFF.

This clonotype was observed many times. This chain connects TRBV11-2 to TRBJ2-5; D may be TRBD1 or TRBD2 (5 bases each). The V gene's germline CDR1 is SGHAT and CDR2 FQNNGV. The CDR3 spans 13 residues. With 5 bases removed from V and 5 bases from J, the gap between germline ends came to 12 bases. CDR3 region: CASSLGESETQYF. The CDR3, as DNA: TGTGCCAGCAGCCTAGGGGAGTCGGAGACCCAGTACTTC.

This clonotype came up many times. The chain joins TRBV7-2 to TRBJ2-7, with D tentatively TRBD1 or TRBD2 (5 bases each). V dropped 5 bases and J dropped 0 bases, with 20 bases sitting between them. The CDR3 contains 17 residues. From germline, CDR1 is SGHTA and CDR2 FQGNSA. As DNA, the CDR3 is TGTGCCAGCAGCATAAGGGACGGCACTTACTACTCCTACGAGCAGTACTTC. This encodes CASSIRDGTYYSYEQYF.